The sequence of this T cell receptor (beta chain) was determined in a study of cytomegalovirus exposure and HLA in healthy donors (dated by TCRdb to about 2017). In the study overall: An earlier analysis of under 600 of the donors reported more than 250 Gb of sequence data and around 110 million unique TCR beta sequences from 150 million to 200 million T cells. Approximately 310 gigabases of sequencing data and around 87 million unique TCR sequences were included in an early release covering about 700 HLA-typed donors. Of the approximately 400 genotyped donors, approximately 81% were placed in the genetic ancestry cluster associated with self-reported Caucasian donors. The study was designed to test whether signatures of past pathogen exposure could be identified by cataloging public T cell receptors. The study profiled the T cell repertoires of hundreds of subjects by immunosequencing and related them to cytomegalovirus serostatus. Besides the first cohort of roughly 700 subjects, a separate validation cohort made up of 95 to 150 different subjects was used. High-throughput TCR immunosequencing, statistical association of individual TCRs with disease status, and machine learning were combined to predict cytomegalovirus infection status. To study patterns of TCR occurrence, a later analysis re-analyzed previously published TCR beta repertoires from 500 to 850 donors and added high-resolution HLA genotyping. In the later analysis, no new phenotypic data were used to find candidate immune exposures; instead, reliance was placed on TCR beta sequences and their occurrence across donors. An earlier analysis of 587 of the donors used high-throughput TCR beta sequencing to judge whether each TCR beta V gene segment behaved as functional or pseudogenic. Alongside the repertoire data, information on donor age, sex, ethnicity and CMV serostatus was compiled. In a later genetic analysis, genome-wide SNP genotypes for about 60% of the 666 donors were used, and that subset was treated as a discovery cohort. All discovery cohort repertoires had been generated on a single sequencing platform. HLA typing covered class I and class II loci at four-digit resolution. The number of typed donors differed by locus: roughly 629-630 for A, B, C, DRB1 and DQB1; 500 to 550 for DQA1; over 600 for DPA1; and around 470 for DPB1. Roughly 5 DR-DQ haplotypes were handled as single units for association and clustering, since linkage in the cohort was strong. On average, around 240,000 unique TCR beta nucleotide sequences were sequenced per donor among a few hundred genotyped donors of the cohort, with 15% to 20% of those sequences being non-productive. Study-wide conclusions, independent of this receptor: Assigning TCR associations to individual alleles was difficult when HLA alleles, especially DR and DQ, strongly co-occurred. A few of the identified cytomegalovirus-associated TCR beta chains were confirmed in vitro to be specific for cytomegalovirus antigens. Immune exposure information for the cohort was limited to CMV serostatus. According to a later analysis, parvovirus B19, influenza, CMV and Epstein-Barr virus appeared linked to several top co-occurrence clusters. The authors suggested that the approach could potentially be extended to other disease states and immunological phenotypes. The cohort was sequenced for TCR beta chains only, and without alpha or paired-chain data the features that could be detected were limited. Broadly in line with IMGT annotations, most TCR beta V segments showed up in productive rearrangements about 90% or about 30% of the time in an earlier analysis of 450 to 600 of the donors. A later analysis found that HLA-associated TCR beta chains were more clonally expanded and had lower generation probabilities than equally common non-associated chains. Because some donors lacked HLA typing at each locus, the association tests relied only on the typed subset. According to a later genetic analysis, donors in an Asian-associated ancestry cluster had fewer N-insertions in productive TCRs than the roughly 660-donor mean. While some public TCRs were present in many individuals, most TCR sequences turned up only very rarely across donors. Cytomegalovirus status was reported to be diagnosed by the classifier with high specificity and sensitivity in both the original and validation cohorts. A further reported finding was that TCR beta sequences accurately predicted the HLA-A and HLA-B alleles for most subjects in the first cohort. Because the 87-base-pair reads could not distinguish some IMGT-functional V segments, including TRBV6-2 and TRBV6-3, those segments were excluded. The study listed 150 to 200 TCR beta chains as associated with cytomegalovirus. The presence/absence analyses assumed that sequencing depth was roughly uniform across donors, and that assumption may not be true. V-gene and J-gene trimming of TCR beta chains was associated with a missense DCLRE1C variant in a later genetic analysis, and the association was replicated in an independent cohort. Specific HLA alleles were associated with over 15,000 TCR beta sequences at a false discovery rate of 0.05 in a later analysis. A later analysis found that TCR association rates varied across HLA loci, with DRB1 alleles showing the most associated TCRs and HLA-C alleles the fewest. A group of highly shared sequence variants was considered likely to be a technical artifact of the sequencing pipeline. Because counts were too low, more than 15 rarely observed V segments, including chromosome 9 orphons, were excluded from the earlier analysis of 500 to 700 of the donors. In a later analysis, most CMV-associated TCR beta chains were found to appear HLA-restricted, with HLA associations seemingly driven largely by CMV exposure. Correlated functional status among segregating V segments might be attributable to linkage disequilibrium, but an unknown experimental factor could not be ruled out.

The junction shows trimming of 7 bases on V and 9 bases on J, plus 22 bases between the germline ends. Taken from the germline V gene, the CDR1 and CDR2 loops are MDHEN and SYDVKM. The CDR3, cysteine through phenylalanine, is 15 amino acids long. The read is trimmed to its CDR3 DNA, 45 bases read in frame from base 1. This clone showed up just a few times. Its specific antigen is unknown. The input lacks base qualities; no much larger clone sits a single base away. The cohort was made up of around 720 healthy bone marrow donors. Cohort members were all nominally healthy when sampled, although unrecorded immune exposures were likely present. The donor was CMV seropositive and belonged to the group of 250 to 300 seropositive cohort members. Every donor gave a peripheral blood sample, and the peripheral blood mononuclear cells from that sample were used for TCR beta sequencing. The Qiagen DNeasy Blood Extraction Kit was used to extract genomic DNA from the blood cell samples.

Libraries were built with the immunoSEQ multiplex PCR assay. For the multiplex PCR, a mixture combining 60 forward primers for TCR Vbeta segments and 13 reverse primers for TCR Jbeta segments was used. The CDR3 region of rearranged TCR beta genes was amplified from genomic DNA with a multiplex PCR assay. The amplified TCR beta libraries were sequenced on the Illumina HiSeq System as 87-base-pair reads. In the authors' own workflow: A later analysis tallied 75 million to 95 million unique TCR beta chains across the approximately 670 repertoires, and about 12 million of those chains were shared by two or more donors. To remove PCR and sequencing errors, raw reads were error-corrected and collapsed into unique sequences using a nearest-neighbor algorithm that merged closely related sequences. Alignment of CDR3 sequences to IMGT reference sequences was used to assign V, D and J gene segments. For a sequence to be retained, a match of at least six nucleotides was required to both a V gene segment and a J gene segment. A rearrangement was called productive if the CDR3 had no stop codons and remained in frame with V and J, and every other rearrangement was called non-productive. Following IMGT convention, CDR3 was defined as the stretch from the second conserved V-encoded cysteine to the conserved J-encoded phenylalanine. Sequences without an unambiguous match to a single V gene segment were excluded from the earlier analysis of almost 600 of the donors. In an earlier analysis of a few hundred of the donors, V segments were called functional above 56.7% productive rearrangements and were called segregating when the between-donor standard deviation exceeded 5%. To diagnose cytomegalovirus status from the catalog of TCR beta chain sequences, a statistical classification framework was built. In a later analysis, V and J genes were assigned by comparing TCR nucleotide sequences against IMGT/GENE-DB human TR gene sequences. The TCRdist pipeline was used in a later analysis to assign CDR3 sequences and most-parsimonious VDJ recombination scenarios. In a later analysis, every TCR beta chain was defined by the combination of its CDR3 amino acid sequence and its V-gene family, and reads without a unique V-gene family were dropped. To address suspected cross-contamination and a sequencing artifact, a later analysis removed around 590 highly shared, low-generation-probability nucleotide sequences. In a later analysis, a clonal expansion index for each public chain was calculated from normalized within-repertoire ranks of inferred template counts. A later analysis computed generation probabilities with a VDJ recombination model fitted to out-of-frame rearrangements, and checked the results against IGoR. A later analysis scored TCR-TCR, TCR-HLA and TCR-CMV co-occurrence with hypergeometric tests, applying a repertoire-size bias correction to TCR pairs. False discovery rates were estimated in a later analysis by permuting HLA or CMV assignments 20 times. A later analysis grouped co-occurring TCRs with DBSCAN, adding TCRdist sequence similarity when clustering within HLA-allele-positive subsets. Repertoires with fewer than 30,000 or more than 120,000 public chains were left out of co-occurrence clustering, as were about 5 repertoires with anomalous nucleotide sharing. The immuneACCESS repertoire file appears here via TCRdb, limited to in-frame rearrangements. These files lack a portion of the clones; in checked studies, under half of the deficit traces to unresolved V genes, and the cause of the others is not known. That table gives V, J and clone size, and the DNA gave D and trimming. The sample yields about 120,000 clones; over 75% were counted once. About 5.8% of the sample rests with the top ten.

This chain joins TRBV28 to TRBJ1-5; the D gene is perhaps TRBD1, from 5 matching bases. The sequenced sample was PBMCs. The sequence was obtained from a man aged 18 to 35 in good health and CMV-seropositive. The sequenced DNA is TGTGCCAGCAACGGGGAGGGGTCTCATGTTTGGCCCCAGCATTTT. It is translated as CASNGEGSHVWPQHF.